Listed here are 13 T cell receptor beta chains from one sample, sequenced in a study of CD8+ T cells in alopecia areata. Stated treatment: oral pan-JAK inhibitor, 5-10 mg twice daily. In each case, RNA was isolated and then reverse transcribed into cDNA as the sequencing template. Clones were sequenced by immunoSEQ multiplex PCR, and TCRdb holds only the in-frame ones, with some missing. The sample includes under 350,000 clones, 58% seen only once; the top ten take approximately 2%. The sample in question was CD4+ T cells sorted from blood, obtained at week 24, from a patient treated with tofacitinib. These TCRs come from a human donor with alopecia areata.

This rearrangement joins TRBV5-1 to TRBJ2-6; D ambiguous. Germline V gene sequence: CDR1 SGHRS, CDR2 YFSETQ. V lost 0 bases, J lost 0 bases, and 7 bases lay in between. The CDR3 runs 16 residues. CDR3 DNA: TGCGCCAGCAGCTTGGGCCGAGGCTCTGGGGCCAACGTCCTGACTTTC. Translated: CASSLGRGSGANVLTF.

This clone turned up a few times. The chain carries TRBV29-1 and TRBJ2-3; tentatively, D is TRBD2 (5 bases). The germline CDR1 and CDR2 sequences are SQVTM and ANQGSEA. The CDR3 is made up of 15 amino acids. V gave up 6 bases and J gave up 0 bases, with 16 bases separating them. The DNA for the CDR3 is TGCAGCGTCGAGACCCGGGGATCTAGCACAGATACGCAGTATTTT. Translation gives CSVETRGSSTDTQYF.

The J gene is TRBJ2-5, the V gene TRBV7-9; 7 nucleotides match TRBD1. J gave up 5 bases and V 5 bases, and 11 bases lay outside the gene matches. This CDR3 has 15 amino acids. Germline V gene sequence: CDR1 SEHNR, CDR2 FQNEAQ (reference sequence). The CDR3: CASSLGQVNMETQYF. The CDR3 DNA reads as TGTGCCAGCAGCCTAGGACAGGTCAACATGGAGACCCAGTACTTC.

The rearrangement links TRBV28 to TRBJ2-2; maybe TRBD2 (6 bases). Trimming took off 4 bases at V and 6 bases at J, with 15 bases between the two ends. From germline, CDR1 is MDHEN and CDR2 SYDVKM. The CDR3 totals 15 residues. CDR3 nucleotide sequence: TGTGCCAGCAGTTACGGGACCGGGGGACCCGGGGAGCTGTTTTTT. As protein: CASSYGTGGPGELFF.

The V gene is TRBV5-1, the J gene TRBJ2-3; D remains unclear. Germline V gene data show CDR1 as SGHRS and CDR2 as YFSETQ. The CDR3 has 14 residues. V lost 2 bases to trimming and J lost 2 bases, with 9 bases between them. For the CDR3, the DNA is TGCGCCAGCAGCTTTGGGCTCCACACAGATACGCAGTATTTT. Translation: CASSFGLHTDTQYF.

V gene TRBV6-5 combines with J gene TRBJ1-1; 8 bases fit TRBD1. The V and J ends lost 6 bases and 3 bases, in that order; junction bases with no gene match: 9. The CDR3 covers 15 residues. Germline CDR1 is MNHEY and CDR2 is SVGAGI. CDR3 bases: TGTGCCAGCAGCCGCACGGACAGGGCGGACACTGAAGCTTTCTTT. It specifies CASSRTDRADTEAFF.

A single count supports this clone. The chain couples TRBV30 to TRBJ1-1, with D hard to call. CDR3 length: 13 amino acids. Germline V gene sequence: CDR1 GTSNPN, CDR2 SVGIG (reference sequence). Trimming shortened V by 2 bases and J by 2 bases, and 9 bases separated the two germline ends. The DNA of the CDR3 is TGTGCCTGGAGTTTAACAGTCAACACTGAAGCTTTCTTT. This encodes CAWSLTVNTEAFF.

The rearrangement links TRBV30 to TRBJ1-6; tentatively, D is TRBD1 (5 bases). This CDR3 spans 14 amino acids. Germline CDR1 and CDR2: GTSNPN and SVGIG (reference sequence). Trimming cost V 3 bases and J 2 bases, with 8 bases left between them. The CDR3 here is CAWRQGTYNSPLHF. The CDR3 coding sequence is TGTGCCTGGAGGCAGGGAACCTATAATTCACCCCTCCACTTT.

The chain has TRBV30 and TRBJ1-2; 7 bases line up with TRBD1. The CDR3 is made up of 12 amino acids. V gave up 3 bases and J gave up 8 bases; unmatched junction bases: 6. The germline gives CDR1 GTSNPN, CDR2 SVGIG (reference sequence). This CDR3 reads CAWRAQGVGYTF. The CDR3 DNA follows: TGTGCCTGGAGAGCCCAGGGGGTGGGCTACACCTTC.

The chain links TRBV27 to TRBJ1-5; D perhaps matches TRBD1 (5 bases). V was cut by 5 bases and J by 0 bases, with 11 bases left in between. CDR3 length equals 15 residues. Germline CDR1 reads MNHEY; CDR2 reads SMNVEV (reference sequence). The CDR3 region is CASSPVGDSNQPQHF. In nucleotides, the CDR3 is TGTGCCAGCAGTCCTGTAGGGGATAGCAATCAGCCCCAGCATTTT.

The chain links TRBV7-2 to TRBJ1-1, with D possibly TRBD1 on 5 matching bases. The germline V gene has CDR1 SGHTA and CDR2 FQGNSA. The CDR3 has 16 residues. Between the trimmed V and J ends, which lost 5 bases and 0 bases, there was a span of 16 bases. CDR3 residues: CASSVHGGAVNTEAFF. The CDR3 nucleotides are TGTGCCAGCAGCGTCCACGGTGGGGCCGTGAACACTGAAGCTTTCTTT.

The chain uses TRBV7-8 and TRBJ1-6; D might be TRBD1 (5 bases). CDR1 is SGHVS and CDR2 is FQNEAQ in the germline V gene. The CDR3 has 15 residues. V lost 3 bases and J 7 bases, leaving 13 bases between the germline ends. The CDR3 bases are TGTGCCAGCAGCTTCAACCGGGACCCAAATTCACCCCTCCACTTT. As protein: CASSFNRDPNSPLHF.

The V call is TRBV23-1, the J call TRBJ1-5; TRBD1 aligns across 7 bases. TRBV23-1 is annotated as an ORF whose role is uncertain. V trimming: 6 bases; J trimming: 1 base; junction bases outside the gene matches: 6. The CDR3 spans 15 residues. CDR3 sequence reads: CASRWVGGSNQPQHF. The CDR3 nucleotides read TGCGCCAGCAGATGGGTAGGGGGCAGCAATCAGCCCCAGCATTTT.